Listed below are T cell receptor beta chains from one sample, sequenced in a study of blood T cell repertoires in COVID-19. Assay used: immunoSEQ multiplex PCR; TCRdb lists only in-frame clones, some missing. The sample contains some 83,000 clones, over 85% of which appear only once. Sequencing used peripheral blood. The receptors come from a man aged 45 to 65 with acute or convalescent COVID-19. CDR3s include the opening cysteine and the closing phenylalanine or tryptophan. Each record gives: V gene, CDR3 length, J gene, clone size, CDR3 protein. Clone size is not always given. Where it is, it says once, few, many or a class for expanded clones.

v_call: TRBV4-1
cdr3_length: 18
j_call: TRBJ1-6
clone_size: -
cdr3_aa: CASSQWDIRSSYNSPLHF

v_call: TRBV7-8
cdr3_length: 15
j_call: TRBJ1-1
clone_size: once
cdr3_aa: CASSPRLVRNTEAFF

v_call: TRBV4-1
cdr3_length: 19
j_call: TRBJ2-1
clone_size: once
cdr3_aa: CASSRSGTSGGGSYNEQFF

v_call: TRBV27
cdr3_length: 15
j_call: TRBJ2-2
clone_size: few
cdr3_aa: CASSLAGANTGELFF

v_call: TRBV5-1
cdr3_length: 13
j_call: TRBJ1-1
clone_size: -
cdr3_aa: CASSLGRNTEAFF

v_call: TRBV10-3
cdr3_length: 17
j_call: TRBJ2-7
clone_size: -
cdr3_aa: CAISDRTATGGHYEQYF

v_call: TRBV11-2
cdr3_length: 14
j_call: TRBJ2-1
clone_size: -
cdr3_aa: CASRPGLAGDEQFF

v_call: TRBV11-2
cdr3_length: 16
j_call: TRBJ2-2
clone_size: -
cdr3_aa: CASSLVSGGGTGELFF

v_call: TRBV12-5
cdr3_length: 15
j_call: TRBJ2-3
clone_size: -
cdr3_aa: CASAPSGRAADTQYF

v_call: TRBV11-3
cdr3_length: 16
j_call: TRBJ1-6
clone_size: -
cdr3_aa: CANRGAWDRVASPLHF

v_call: TRBV7-9
cdr3_length: 16
j_call: TRBJ2-6
clone_size: -
cdr3_aa: CASSLDQGTGANVLTF

v_call: TRBV18
cdr3_length: 15
j_call: TRBJ2-7
clone_size: -
cdr3_aa: CASSPPGTGFYEQYF

v_call: TRBV5-4
cdr3_length: 15
j_call: TRBJ1-2
clone_size: -
cdr3_aa: CASSPGQGMDYGYTF

v_call: TRBV25-1
cdr3_length: 14
j_call: TRBJ1-2
clone_size: -
cdr3_aa: CASSERGTGYGYTF

v_call: TRBV2
cdr3_length: 13
j_call: TRBJ1-5
clone_size: once
cdr3_aa: CASSWTENQPQHF

v_call: TRBV11-2
cdr3_length: 17
j_call: TRBJ2-5
clone_size: -
cdr3_aa: CASSNYPVVSAGETQYF

v_call: TRBV19
cdr3_length: 15
j_call: TRBJ1-6
clone_size: -
cdr3_aa: CASSHLQGFDSPLHF

v_call: TRBV29-1
cdr3_length: 11
j_call: TRBJ1-2
clone_size: few
cdr3_aa: CSAPSGGGYTF

v_call: TRBV6-2/TRBV6-3
cdr3_length: 17
j_call: TRBJ2-1
clone_size: -
cdr3_aa: CASSYSVAGGPYNEQFF

v_call: TRBV4-3
cdr3_length: 16
j_call: TRBJ1-6
clone_size: -
cdr3_aa: CASSQDPGQAYSPLHF

v_call: TRBV9
cdr3_length: 13
j_call: TRBJ2-7
clone_size: few
cdr3_aa: CASSVLPSGEQYF

v_call: TRBV7-9
cdr3_length: 14
j_call: TRBJ1-1
clone_size: once
cdr3_aa: CASSFGGMNTEAFF

v_call: TRBV28
cdr3_length: 22
j_call: TRBJ2-7
clone_size: few
cdr3_aa: CASSLFRRASRAVAGTSYEQYF

v_call: TRBV18
cdr3_length: 13
j_call: TRBJ1-1
clone_size: -
cdr3_aa: CASSPGGLAEAFF

v_call: TRBV18
cdr3_length: 15
j_call: TRBJ2-5
clone_size: -
cdr3_aa: CASSPGAGAQETQYF

v_call: TRBV29-1
cdr3_length: 15
j_call: TRBJ1-6
clone_size: once
cdr3_aa: CSALAQDRGESPLHF

v_call: TRBV29-1
cdr3_length: 14
j_call: TRBJ1-1
clone_size: -
cdr3_aa: CSVEVMRGGTEAFF

v_call: TRBV7-7
cdr3_length: 15
j_call: TRBJ2-3
clone_size: -
cdr3_aa: CASSLDGHSTDTQYF

v_call: TRBV9
cdr3_length: 20
j_call: TRBJ2-1
clone_size: -
cdr3_aa: CASSERGAAGGRVPYNEQFF

v_call: TRBV19
cdr3_length: 15
j_call: TRBJ2-3
clone_size: -
cdr3_aa: CASRSTGDNTDTQYF

v_call: TRBV9
cdr3_length: 20
j_call: TRBJ1-2
clone_size: -
cdr3_aa: CASSGKPGTRPGRGSYGYTF

v_call: TRBV6-5
cdr3_length: 11
j_call: TRBJ1-1
clone_size: -
cdr3_aa: CASSPDRDAFF

v_call: TRBV21-1
cdr3_length: 16
j_call: TRBJ1-1
clone_size: -
cdr3_aa: CASSKVDDTENTEAFF

v_call: TRBV19
cdr3_length: 14
j_call: TRBJ2-1
clone_size: -
cdr3_aa: CASKAGQNSNEQFF

v_call: TRBV28
cdr3_length: 16
j_call: TRBJ1-1
clone_size: -
cdr3_aa: CASSPPGVVRNTEAFF

v_call: TRBV29-1
cdr3_length: 13
j_call: TRBJ1-5
clone_size: -
cdr3_aa: CSVTGGPNQPQHF

v_call: TRBV2
cdr3_length: 15
j_call: TRBJ2-6
clone_size: -
cdr3_aa: CASQAAPSGANVLTF

v_call: TRBV5-5
cdr3_length: 20
j_call: TRBJ2-3
clone_size: -
cdr3_aa: CASSSQGSSGGRLSTDTQYF

v_call: TRBV7-3
cdr3_length: 15
j_call: TRBJ2-3
clone_size: -
cdr3_aa: CASSPDRGKADTQYF

v_call: TRBV3-1/TRBV3-2
cdr3_length: 16
j_call: TRBJ2-3
clone_size: -
cdr3_aa: CASSQDLRDREDTQYF

v_call: TRBV9
cdr3_length: 17
j_call: TRBJ1-3
clone_size: -
cdr3_aa: CASSVGGRSYSGNTIYF

v_call: TRBV25-1
cdr3_length: 15
j_call: TRBJ2-5
clone_size: -
cdr3_aa: CASSEIFTDRETQYF